This T cell receptor (beta chain) was documented in a study of regulatory T cells in long-lasting Graves disease. The V gene's germline CDR1 is DFQATT and CDR2 SNEGSKA (reference sequence). V lost 4 bases to trimming and J lost 10 bases; unmatched junction nucleotides: 9. The CDR3 spans 13 residues. Time point reported: newly diagnosed GD, antithyroid drugs for less than 3 months. Making the TCR library involved RNA that had been extracted from PBMCs. Arm-PCR with iRepertoire HTBI primers amplified the CDR3 regions for these TCR beta libraries. TCRdb redid the calling of the multiplex PCR reads with MiXCR, one entry per CDR3 protein. Of 510,000 or so distinct CDR3 sequences detected, about 11% appear once; the ten largest clones hold almost 9%. In this sample, this clonotype turned up many times. The same specimen was also included in a second study, on T cells in Graves' hyperthyroidism and ophthalmopathy.

The material was peripheral blood mononuclear cells (PBMCs), obtained at new diagnosis, from a patient treated with antithyroid drugs. This clonotype originated in a woman aged 25 to 39 with Graves disease. V and J are TRBV20-1 and TRBJ1-1, with 10 bases identical to TRBD1. CDR3 nucleotides: TGCAGTGCTACCATCGACAGGGGGCAGGCAGCTTTCTTT. It translates to CSATIDRGQAAFF.